This T cell receptor (beta chain) was obtained from a study of STAT3 mutations in large granular lymphocyte leukemia. Notes on the study in general: Every T-LGLL patient had at least one immunodominant TCRbeta clonotype.

Clones were read by immunoSEQ multiplex PCR, and TCRdb kept only the in-frame ones, dropping some. Of about 42,000 clones listed, roughly 77% were seen once; the top ten hold more than 0.35%. This clone was counted a few times. Its antigen is as yet unknown. The V and J ends lost 2 bases and 7 bases respectively, with 14 bases between them. CDR1 GTSNPN and CDR2 SVGIG come from the germline V gene (reference sequence). The CDR3 covers 14 residues. V gene TRBV30 combines with J gene TRBJ1-4; D perhaps matches TRBD1 (6 bases). The receptor was derived from a human donor with T large granular lymphocyte leukemia. Some clones in this sample may be carry-over from other donors' samples. The sequenced material came from PBMCs. CDR3 sequence: CAWSNEDSGEKLFF. The CDR3, as DNA: TGTGCCTGGAGTAATGAGGACAGCGGTGAAAAACTGTTTTTT.